This T cell receptor (beta chain) appears in the sequencing data of a study of blood T cell repertoires in COVID-19. Using immunoSEQ multiplex PCR, the repertoire was profiled, and TCRdb retains in-frame clones only, with some absent. The data contain around 64,000 clones, 80% to 90% of them seen just once; the ten biggest clones take up roughly 5.2%. This CDR3 contains 15 residues. Unmatched junction bases numbered 1, after V lost 1 base and J lost 2 bases. Germline V gene data show CDR1 as SGHNT and CDR2 as YENEEA. V usage is TRBV11-3 and J usage is TRBJ2-3, with 9 bases that match TRBD2. Sequences were obtained from peripheral blood. This TCR came from a man between 50 and 59 years old with active COVID-19. The CDR3 region is CASSLGLADTDTQYF. The DNA of the CDR3 is TGTGCCAGCAGCTTAGGACTAGCGGACACAGATACGCAGTATTTT.